The 5 T cell receptor beta chains below all came from one sample that was sequenced in a study of T cells in Graves' hyperthyroidism and ophthalmopathy. RNA transcripts gave rise to amplified TCR beta CDR3 regions. TCR CDR3 underwent first-round RT-PCR with the HTBI primer set. TCRdb re-called the multiplex PCR reads with MiXCR, one entry per CDR3 protein. This table has fewer than 600,000 distinct CDR3 sequences, approximately 15% appearing once. Sequenced input: blood. These TCRs come from a woman under 30 with Graves' hyperthyroidism.

This clonotype has more than one count but fewer than ten. The J gene is TRBJ1-1, the V gene TRBV20-1; a weak D match, TRBD1 (6 bases). V lost 6 bases, J lost 0 bases, and 14 bases lay in between. Germline lookup yields CDR1 DFQATT and CDR2 SNEGSKA (reference sequence). The CDR3 loop spans 14 amino acids. This CDR3 reads CSATGLGMNTEAFF. The CDR3 nucleotides are TGCAGTGCAACAGGGCTAGGAATGAACACTGAAGCTTTCTTT.

The table lists this clonotype with many counts. The J gene is TRBJ2-3, the V gene TRBV28, with a possible D match to TRBD2 (5 bases). The germline V gene has CDR1 MDHEN and CDR2 SYDVKM. The CDR3 is made up of 15 amino acids. V lost 3 bases to trimming and J lost 0 bases, with 10 bases between them. CDR3: CASSLGSTSTDTQYF. The DNA of the CDR3 is TGTGCCAGCAGTTTGGGGAGCACTAGCACAGATACGCAGTATTTT.

This clonotype occurred many times. The chain has TRBV2 and TRBJ2-3; D is possibly TRBD1 or TRBD2 (6 bases each). Germline assignment: CDR1 SNHLY and CDR2 FYNNEI. Deletions cut 5 bases from V and 2 bases from J, with 17 bases between. The CDR3 has 16 residues. The CDR3 DNA reads as TGTGCCAGCAGTACCCGGGGGCCTACCCCCACAGATACGCAGTATTTT. Its translation is CASSTRGPTPTDTQYF.

The rearrangement joins TRBV5-1 to TRBJ2-5; possibly TRBD2 for D (7 bases). The CDR3 runs to 16 residues. Trimming stripped 4 bases from V and 3 bases from J, with 19 bases between. Germline V gene lookup returns CDR1 SGHRS and CDR2 YFSETQ. The CDR3 coding sequence is TGCGCCAGCAGCCTCAGGGGTAGCGGGTTTGAAGAGACCCAGTACTTC. Its protein product is CASSLRGSGFEETQYF.

This clonotype was seen once. The chain couples TRBV6-1 to TRBJ2-3; D remains ambiguous. The CDR3 totals 12 residues. Germline CDR1 MNHNS, CDR2 SASEGT. Trimming removed 5 bases at V and 6 bases at J, with 9 bases between. In DNA form, the CDR3 reads TGTGCCAGCAGTCGCTTCGCGGATACGCAGTATTTT. The encoded protein is CASSRFADTQYF.